Many counts were recorded for the clone carrying this T cell receptor beta chain. Amplified regions were TCR beta CDR3 sequences from RNA transcripts. During a first-round RT-PCR of the TCR CDR3, the HTBI primer set was used. TCRdb reprocessed the multiplex PCR reads with MiXCR, giving one entry per CDR3 protein. The sample contains approximately 700,000 distinct CDR3 sequences, just under 45% of which appear only once. The entry originates in a study of T cells in Graves' hyperthyroidism and ophthalmopathy. The CDR3 consists of 12 residues. Germline CDR1 DFQATT, CDR2 SNEGSKA (reference sequence). With 6 bases removed from V and 3 bases from J, the gap between germline ends came to 11 bases.

This sequence joins TRBV20-1 and TRBJ1-2; D remains unclear. The TCR was taken from an adult man with Graves' disease, either hyperthyroidism or ophthalmopathy (not recorded which). Sequencing was carried out using peripheral blood or thyroid tissue (not recorded which). CDR3 DNA sequence: TGCAGTGCAAGGACGGACGACTATGGCTACACCTTC. Translated, it gives CSARTDDYGYTF.